Listed here are 2 T cell receptor beta chains from one sample, sequenced in a study of CD8+ T cells in alopecia areata. RNA was isolated and reverse transcribed to cDNA, the sequencing template. The repertoire was sequenced with immunoSEQ multiplex PCR; TCRdb's copy has only in-frame clones and lacks some. This table holds roughly 140,000 clones, about 53% found once. The specimen comprised CD8+ T cells sorted from blood, sampled at week 0. These receptors all stem from a human donor with alopecia areata.

V and J are TRBV6-1 and TRBJ1-1; no firm D call. This CDR3 has 15 residues. V was pared by 6 bases and J by 5 bases, with 19 bases between. Germline lookup yields CDR1 MNHNS and CDR2 SASEGT. The CDR3 sequence: CASRGLGREGTEAFF. Written as DNA, the CDR3 is TGTGCCAGCAGGGGGTTAGGGAGGGAAGGGACTGAAGCTTTCTTT.

J is TRBJ2-3 and V is TRBV30, with 8 bases lining up with TRBD1. The germline CDR1 and CDR2 sequences are GTSNPN and SVGIG (reference sequence). J lost 4 bases, V lost 1 base, and 10 bases had no gene match. The CDR3 length is 16 residues. CDR3 bases: TGTGCCTGGAGTGCCCTCGGACAGGGTTCGTCAGATACGCAGTATTTT. Protein product: CAWSALGQGSSDTQYF. The full variable domain, its missing parts supplied by reference TRBV30 and TRBJ2-3, is SQTIHQWPATLVQPVGSPLSLECTVEGTSNPNLYWYRQAAGRGLQLLFYSVGIGQISSEVPQNLSASRPQDRQFILSSKKLLLSDSGFYLCAWSALGQGSSDTQYFGPGTRLTVL.